The 24 T cell receptor beta chains below come from one sample, sequenced in a study of technical replicates of blood from several donors. TCRdb's copy holds only in-frame clones and misses some; the assay was immunoSEQ multiplex PCR. The profile covers 95,000 to 100,000 clones, with approximately 96% appearing a single time and 0.23% taken by the ten largest. The sample was T cells isolated from PBMCs. These receptors originate from a human donor in good health.

V usage is TRBV5-1 and J usage is TRBJ1-1; D is unclear. This CDR3 contains 14 residues. Trimming took off 4 bases at V and 0 bases at J, with 10 bases between the two ends. The germline V gene has CDR1 SGHRS and CDR2 YFSETQ. CDR3: CASSEQIMNTEAFF. The CDR3 bases are TGCGCCAGCAGCGAACAGATCATGAACACTGAAGCTTTCTTT.

The V call is TRBV19, the J call TRBJ1-2, with 7 bases matching TRBD1. J gave up 2 bases and V 11 bases, and 8 bases lay outside the gene matches. Germline V gene sequence: CDR1 LNHDA, CDR2 SQIVND (reference sequence). CDR3 length: 13 residues. The CDR3 protein is CASHTGDNYGYTF. CDR3 DNA: TGTGCCTCTCACACAGGGGACAACTATGGCTACACCTTC.

The gene calls are TRBV7-9 and TRBJ1-4; D uncertain. This CDR3 comprises 19 residues. CDR1 and CDR2 (germline): SEHNR, FQNEAQ (reference sequence). Trimming removed 4 bases at V and 0 bases at J, with 21 bases between. In DNA form, the CDR3 reads TGTGCCAGCAGCTCCGAGGATACCTACCGCGATTCAACTAATGAAAAACTGTTTTTT. It codes for CASSSEDTYRDSTNEKLFF.

This clone was counted a single time. The chain's CDR3 is CASSKGGFTEAFF. The CDR3 nucleotides are TGTGCCAGCAGTAAAGGGGGTTTCACTGAAGCTTTCTTT. The rearrangement joins TRBV6-6 to TRBJ1-1; possibly TRBD1 for D (6 bases). Germline CDR1 and CDR2: MNHNY and SVGAGI (reference sequence). CDR3 length equals 13 residues. V was pared by 5 bases and J by 4 bases, with 11 bases between.

J is TRBJ2-3 and V is TRBV5-4, with 7 bases identical to TRBD2. Germline V lookup: CDR1 SGHNT, CDR2 YYREEE (reference sequence). V lost 2 bases to trimming and J lost 2 bases; unmatched junction nucleotides: 17. The CDR3 length is 19 residues. CDR3 in amino acids: CASSFESGGVRLITDTQYF. CDR3 DNA: TGTGCCAGCAGCTTTGAGTCGGGGGGAGTGCGCCTGATCACAGATACGCAGTATTTT.

This clone was recorded once. This chain connects TRBV9 to TRBJ1-1; the match to TRBD1 covers 8 bases. There are 15 residues in the CDR3. The germline V gene encodes CDR1 SGDLS and CDR2 YYNGEE. Trimming took 3 bases from V and 4 from J; bases not matched to a gene: 8. Here the CDR3 DNA reads TGTGCCAGCAGCGCACGGACAGGGAAGGGCACTGAAGCTTTCTTT. Encoded protein: CASSARTGKGTEAFF.

This rearrangement joins TRBV4-1 to TRBJ1-2; a weak D match, TRBD1 (6 bases). The CDR3 is made up of 15 amino acids. V was clipped by 0 bases and J by 2 bases, with 10 bases between them. The germline CDR1 and CDR2 sequences are MGHRA and YSYEKL. The CDR3 DNA sequence: TGCGCCAGCAGCCAAGATCCAGGGGTGAACTATGGCTACACCTTC. Translated, it gives CASSQDPGVNYGYTF.

This chain connects TRBV5-1 to TRBJ2-1, with TRBD1 as a possible D gene (6 bases). This CDR3 has 20 amino acids. V gave up 4 bases and J gave up 1 base, with 27 bases separating them. CDR1 is SGHRS and CDR2 is YFSETQ in the germline V gene. CDR3 residues: CASSTPNLRQVSLSYNEQFF. CDR3 DNA sequence: TGCGCCAGCAGCACCCCTAACTTAAGACAGGTATCACTTTCCTACAATGAGCAGTTCTTC.

J is TRBJ1-2 and V is TRBV5-1; TRBD1 matches 7 bases. Germline CDR1 and CDR2: SGHRS and YFSETQ. V was pared by 0 bases and J by 5 bases, with 4 bases of the junction left unmatched. The CDR3 length is 14 residues. The CDR3 DNA sequence: TGCGCCAGCAGCTTGGGGGACAGACTATATGGCTACACCTTC. Its translation: CASSLGDRLYGYTF. Combining the CDR3 with reference TRBV5-1 and TRBJ1-2 gives the whole variable domain KAGVTQTPRYLIKTRGQQVTLSCSPISGHRSVSWYQQTPGQGLQFLFEYFSETQRNKGNFPGRFSGRQFSNSRSEMNVSTLELGDSALYLCASSLGDRLYGYTFGSGTRLTVV.

The chain links TRBV7-8 to TRBJ1-5; D gene uncertain. This CDR3 region has 15 residues. V lost 2 bases to trimming and J lost 0 bases, with 8 bases between them. Germline loops: CDR1 SGHVS, CDR2 FQNEAQ. CDR3 sequence: CASSLFRDSNQPQHF. CDR3 coding DNA: TGTGCCAGCAGCTTATTCCGGGATAGCAATCAGCCCCAGCATTTT.

J is TRBJ2-3 and V is TRBV6-5; possible D gene TRBD1, 5 bases. Germline CDR1 and CDR2: MNHEY and SVGAGI. The CDR3 sequence is 14 residues long. Trimming pared 0 bases from V and 7 bases from J, leaving 11 bases between. CDR3 DNA sequence: TGTGCCAGCAGTTACTCCCGCAGACAGAATACGCAGTATTTT. It codes for CASSYSRRQNTQYF.

This chain connects TRBV19 to TRBJ1-1; no clear D. The CDR3 is 13 amino acids. Germline values: CDR1 LNHDA, CDR2 SQIVND (reference sequence). Trimming cost V 3 bases and J 8 bases, with 13 bases left between them. The CDR3 DNA is TGTGCCAGTAGTATCCCCGGCGGCCTCGAAGCTTTCTTT. It yields the protein CASSIPGGLEAFF. Complete variable domain (other parts from reference TRBV19 and TRBJ1-1): DGGITQSPKYLFRKEGQNVTLSCEQNLNHDAMYWYRQDPGQGLRLIYYSQIVNDFQKGDIAEGYSVSREKKESFPLTVTSAQKNPTAFYLCASSIPGGLEAFFGQGTRLTVV.

The J gene is TRBJ1-1, the V gene TRBV6-5; 7 nucleotides agree with TRBD1. The J segment lost 1 base and the V segment lost 2 bases, leaving 4 bases of the junction unmatched. This CDR3 region has 15 residues. Germline CDR1 reads MNHEY; CDR2 reads SVGAGI. In DNA form, the CDR3 reads TGTGCCAGCAGTTACGAGGGGACAGCGAACACTGAAGCTTTCTTT. Its translation is CASSYEGTANTEAFF.

A single count supports this clone. V gene TRBV6-4 combines with J gene TRBJ2-3, with 7 nucleotides matching TRBD2. This CDR3 region has 17 residues. Germline V gives CDR1 MRHNA, CDR2 SNTAGT. V shed 0 bases, J shed 0 bases, and the junction held 6 bases outside the gene matches. CDR3 residues: CASSDSISGQSTDTQYF. CDR3 DNA: TGTGCCAGCAGTGACTCGATTAGCGGGCAAAGCACAGATACGCAGTATTTT.

This clone was seen a single time. The chain recombines TRBV7-2 with TRBJ2-7, with TRBD2 matching over 8 bases. CDR1 SGHTA and CDR2 FQGNSA come from the germline V gene. The CDR3 covers 19 residues. The J segment lost 0 bases and the V segment lost 0 bases, leaving 13 bases of the junction unmatched. The CDR3 spells CASSLALLLAGQNSYEQYF. The CDR3 coding sequence is TGTGCCAGCAGCTTAGCCCTCCTCTTAGCGGGGCAGAACTCCTACGAGCAGTACTTC.

This sequence joins TRBV5-4 and TRBJ2-1, with 10 bases that match TRBD2. With V trimmed by 2 bases and J by 1 base, 15 bases remained unmatched. This CDR3 contains 20 residues. From germline, CDR1 is SGHNT and CDR2 YYREEE (reference sequence). The CDR3 spells CASSFNVFSASGSSYNEQFF. As DNA, the CDR3 is TGTGCCAGCAGCTTTAACGTTTTTTCTGCTAGCGGGAGTTCCTACAATGAGCAGTTCTTC.

This clone showed up just once. The J gene is TRBJ2-5, the V gene TRBV27, with D unresolved. CDR3 size: 15 residues. Per the germline V gene, CDR1 is MNHEY and CDR2 is SMNVEV (reference sequence). The V end was cut by 1 base, the J end by 5 bases, with 14 bases between. Written as DNA, the CDR3 is TGTGCCAGCAGTTTATGGGCACAGAGACGGGAGACCCAGTACTTC. Translated: CASSLWAQRRETQYF.

This clone occurred once. The rearrangement joins TRBV5-1 to TRBJ1-2, with D possibly TRBD1 on 5 matching bases. V lost 2 bases to trimming and J lost 5 bases, with 19 bases between them. Germline loops: CDR1 SGHRS, CDR2 YFSETQ. The CDR3 contains 16 residues. The CDR3 region is CASSFDHFGQPYGYTF. As DNA, the CDR3 is TGCGCCAGCAGCTTTGATCACTTCGGACAACCTTATGGCTACACCTTC.

The V call is TRBV19, the J call TRBJ1-1; no reliable D call. V was pared by 3 bases and J by 3 bases, with 8 bases between. This CDR3 is built from 13 residues. Germline CDR1 reads LNHDA; CDR2 reads SQIVND (reference sequence). The CDR3 reads CASSIHTYTEAFF. Here the CDR3 DNA reads TGTGCCAGTAGTATCCACACCTACACTGAAGCTTTCTTT.

The chain carries TRBV4-2 and TRBJ2-7; the D gene is possibly TRBD1 (5 bases). CDR3 size: 14 residues. V was cut by 0 bases and J by 6 bases, with 12 bases left in between. The germline CDR1 and CDR2 sequences are LGHNA and YNFKEQ. The CDR3 reads CASSQDWGVGEQYF. The CDR3 coding sequence is TGTGCCAGCAGCCAAGATTGGGGCGTGGGCGAGCAGTACTTC.

The J gene is TRBJ1-5, the V gene TRBV7-8, with 10 positions matching TRBD1. Looked up from germline, CDR1 is SGHVS and CDR2 is FQNEAQ. The V and J ends lost 1 base and 4 bases, in that order; junction bases with no gene match: 1. The CDR3 has 15 residues. CDR3 in amino acids: CASSLVGQGNQPQHF. In DNA, the CDR3 is TGTGCCAGCAGCTTAGTGGGACAGGGGAATCAGCCCCAGCATTTT. Drawing the rest from reference TRBV7-8 and TRBJ1-5, the complete variable domain is GAGVSQSPRYKVAKRGQDVALRCDPISGHVSLFWYQQALGQGPEFLTYFQNEAQLDKSGLPSDRFFAERPEGSVSTLKIQRTQQEDSAVYLCASSLVGQGNQPQHFGDGTRLSIL.

A few counts support this clone. The J gene is TRBJ1-4, the V gene TRBV27, with unresolved D. Deletions cut 1 base from V and 5 bases from J, with 11 bases between. In germline, CDR1 is MNHEY, CDR2 SMNVEV (reference sequence). This CDR3 is 15 amino acids long. CDR3 sequence reads: CASSLYGPPNEKLFF. The CDR3 region has the DNA TGTGCCAGCAGTTTATATGGCCCACCGAATGAAAAACTGTTTTTT.

The chain couples TRBV7-3 to TRBJ2-3; 12 nucleotides match TRBD2. The trim removed 7 bases at V and 5 bases at J, leaving 4 bases unmatched. The germline gives CDR1 SGHTA, CDR2 FQGTGA. The CDR3 totals 14 residues. The CDR3 nucleotides are TGTGCCAGCACTAGCGGGGGGGCAGTAGATACGCAGTATTTT. The encoded protein is CASTSGGAVDTQYF.

The chain is built from TRBV7-9 and TRBJ2-1; TRBD2 agrees at 8 bases. In germline, CDR1 is SEHNR, CDR2 FQNEAQ (reference sequence). With V trimmed by 3 bases and J by 4 bases, 8 bases remained unmatched. The CDR3 loop spans 16 amino acids. The CDR3 sequence: CASSFQVAGSYNEQFF. CDR3 nucleotide sequence: TGTGCCAGCAGCTTTCAGGTAGCGGGGAGTTACAATGAGCAGTTCTTC.